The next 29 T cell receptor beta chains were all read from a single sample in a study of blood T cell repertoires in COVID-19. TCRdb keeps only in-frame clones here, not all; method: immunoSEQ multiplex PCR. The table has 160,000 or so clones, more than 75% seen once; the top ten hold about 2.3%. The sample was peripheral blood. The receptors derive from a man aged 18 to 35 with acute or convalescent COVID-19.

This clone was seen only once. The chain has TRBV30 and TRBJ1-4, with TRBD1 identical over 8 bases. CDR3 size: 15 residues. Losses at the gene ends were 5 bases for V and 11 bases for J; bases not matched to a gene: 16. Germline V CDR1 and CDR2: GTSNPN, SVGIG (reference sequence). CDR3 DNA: TGTGCCTGGGGAATAACAGGGGGTTCGATGAGGAAACTGTTTTTT. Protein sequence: CAWGITGGSMRKLFF.

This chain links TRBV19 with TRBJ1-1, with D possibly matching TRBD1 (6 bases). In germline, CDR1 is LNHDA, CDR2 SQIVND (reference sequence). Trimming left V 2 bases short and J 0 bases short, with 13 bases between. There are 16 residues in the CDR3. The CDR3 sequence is CASSIIQGRMNTEAFF. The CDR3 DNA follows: TGTGCCAGTAGTATAATTCAGGGGAGAATGAACACTGAAGCTTTCTTT.

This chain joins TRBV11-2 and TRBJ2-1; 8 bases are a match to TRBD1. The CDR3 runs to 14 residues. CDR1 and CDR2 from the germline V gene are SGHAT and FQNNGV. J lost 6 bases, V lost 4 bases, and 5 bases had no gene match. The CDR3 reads CASSSTGVGNEQFF. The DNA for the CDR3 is TGTGCCAGCAGCTCGACAGGGGTCGGCAATGAGCAGTTCTTC.

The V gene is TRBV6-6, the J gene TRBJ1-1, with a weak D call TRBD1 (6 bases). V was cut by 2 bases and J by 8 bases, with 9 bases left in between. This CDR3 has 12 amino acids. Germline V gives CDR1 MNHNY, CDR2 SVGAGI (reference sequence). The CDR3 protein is CASSYAQGEAFF. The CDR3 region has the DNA TGTGCCAGCAGTTACGCTCAGGGGGAAGCTTTCTTT.

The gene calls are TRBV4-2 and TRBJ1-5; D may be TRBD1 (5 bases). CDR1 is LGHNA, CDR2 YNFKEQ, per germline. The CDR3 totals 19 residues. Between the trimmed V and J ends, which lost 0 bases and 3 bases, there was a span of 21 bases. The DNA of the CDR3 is TGTGCCAGCAGCCAAGATCTGGAGTCGTGGCAGGGCGTCAATCAGCCCCAGCATTTT. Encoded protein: CASSQDLESWQGVNQPQHF.

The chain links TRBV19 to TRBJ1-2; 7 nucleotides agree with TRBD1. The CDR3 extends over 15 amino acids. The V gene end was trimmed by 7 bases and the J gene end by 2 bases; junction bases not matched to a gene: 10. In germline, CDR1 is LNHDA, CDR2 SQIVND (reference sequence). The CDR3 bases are TGTGCCAGTAATCCCGGGACAGCCACGAACTATGGCTACACCTTC. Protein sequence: CASNPGTATNYGYTF.

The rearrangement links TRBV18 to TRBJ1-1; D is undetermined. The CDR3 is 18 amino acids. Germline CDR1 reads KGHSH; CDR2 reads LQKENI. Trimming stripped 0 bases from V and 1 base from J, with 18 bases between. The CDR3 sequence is CASSPPPGFSVGNTEAFF. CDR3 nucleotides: TGTGCCAGCTCACCACCGCCGGGGTTTTCGGTGGGGAACACTGAAGCTTTCTTT.

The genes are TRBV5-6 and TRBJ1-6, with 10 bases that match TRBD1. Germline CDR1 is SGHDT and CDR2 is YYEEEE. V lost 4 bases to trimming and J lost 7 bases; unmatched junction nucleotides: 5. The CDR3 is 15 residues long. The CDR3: CASSPMDRGNSPLHF. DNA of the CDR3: TGTGCCAGCAGCCCGATGGACAGGGGGAATTCACCCCTCCACTTT.

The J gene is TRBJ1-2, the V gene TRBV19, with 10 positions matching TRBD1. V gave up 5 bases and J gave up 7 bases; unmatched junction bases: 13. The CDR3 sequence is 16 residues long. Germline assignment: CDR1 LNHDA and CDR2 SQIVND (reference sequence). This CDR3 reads CASSHGTGVFSGGYTF. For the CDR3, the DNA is TGTGCCAGTAGTCACGGGACAGGGGTCTTTTCGGGTGGCTACACCTTC.

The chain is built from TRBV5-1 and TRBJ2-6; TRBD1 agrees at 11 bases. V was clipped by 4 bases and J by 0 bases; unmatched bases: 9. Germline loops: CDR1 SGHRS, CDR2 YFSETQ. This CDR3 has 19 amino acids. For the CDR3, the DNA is TGCGCCAGCAGCATTTCGCGTGGGACAGGGGGCTCTGGGGCCAACGTCCTGACTTTC. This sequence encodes CASSISRGTGGSGANVLTF.

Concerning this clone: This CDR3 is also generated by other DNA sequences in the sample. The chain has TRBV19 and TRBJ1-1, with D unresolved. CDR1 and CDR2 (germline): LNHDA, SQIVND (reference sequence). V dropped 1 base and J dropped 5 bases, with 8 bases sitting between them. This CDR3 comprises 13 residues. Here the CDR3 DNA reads TGTGCCAGTAGTATAGGCGGTTCTACTGAAGCTTTCTTT. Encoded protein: CASSIGGSTEAFF.

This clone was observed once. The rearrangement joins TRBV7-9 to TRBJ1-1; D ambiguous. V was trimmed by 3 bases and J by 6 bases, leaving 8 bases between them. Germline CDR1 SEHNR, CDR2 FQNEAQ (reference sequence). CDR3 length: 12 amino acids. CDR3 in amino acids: CASSLRVPEAFF. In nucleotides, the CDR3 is TGTGCCAGCAGCTTGAGGGTCCCTGAAGCTTTCTTT.

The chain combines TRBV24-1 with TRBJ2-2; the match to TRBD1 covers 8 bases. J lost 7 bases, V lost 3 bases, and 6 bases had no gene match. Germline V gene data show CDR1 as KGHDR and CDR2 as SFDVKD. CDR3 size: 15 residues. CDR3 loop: CATSDARTGGGELFF. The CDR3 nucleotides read TGTGCCACCAGTGATGCCCGTACAGGGGGCGGGGAGCTGTTTTTT.

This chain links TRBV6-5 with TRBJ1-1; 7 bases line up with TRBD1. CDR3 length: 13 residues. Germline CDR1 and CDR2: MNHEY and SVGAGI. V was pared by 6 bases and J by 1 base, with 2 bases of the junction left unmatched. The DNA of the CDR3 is TGTGCCAGCAGGACAGGGTGGAACACTGAAGCTTTCTTT. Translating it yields CASRTGWNTEAFF.

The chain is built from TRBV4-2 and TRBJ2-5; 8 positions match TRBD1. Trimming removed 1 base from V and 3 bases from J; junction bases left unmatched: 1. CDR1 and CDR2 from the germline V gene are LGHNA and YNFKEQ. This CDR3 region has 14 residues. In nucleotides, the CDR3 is TGTGCCAGCAGCCAAGGGACAGGGAAAGAGACCCAGTACTTC. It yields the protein CASSQGTGKETQYF.

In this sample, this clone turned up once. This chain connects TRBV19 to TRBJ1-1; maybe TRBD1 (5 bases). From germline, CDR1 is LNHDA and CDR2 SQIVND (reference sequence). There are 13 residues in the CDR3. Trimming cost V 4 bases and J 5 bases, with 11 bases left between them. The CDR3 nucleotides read TGTGCCAGTAGTAACGACGGGGGGACTGAAGCTTTCTTT. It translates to CASSNDGGTEAFF.

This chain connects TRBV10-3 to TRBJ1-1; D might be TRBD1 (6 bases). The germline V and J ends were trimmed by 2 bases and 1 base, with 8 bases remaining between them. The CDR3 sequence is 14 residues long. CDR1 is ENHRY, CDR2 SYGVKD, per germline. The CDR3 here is CAISEEQGNTEAFF. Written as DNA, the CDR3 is TGTGCCATCAGTGAGGAACAGGGGAACACTGAAGCTTTCTTT.

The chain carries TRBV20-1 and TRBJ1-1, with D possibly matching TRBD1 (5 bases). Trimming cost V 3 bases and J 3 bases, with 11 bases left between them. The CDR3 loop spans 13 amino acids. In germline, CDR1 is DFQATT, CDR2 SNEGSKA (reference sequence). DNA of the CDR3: TGCAGTGCTAGTCAGGGAAGAGACACTGAAGCTTTCTTT. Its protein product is CSASQGRDTEAFF.

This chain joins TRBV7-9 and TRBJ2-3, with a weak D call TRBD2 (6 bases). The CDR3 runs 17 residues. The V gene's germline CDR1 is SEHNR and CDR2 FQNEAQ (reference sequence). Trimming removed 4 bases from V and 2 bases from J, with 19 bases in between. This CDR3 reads CASSYLLGGGDTDTQYF. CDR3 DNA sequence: TGTGCCAGCAGCTATCTCCTGGGAGGCGGGGACACAGATACGCAGTATTTT.

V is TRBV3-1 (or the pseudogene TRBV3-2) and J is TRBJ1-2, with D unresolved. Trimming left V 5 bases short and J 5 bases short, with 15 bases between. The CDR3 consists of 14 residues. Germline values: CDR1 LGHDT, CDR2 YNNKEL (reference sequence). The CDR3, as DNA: TGTGCCAGCAGCATTCGAGGAATGGATTATGGCTACACCTTC. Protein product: CASSIRGMDYGYTF.

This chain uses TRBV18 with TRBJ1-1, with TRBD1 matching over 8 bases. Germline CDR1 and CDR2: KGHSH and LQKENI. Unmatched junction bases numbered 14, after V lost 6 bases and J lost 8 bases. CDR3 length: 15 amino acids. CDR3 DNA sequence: TGTGCCAGCTCGTCCTACCCTCAGGGGGCAGGGGAAGCTTTCTTT. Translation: CASSSYPQGAGEAFF.

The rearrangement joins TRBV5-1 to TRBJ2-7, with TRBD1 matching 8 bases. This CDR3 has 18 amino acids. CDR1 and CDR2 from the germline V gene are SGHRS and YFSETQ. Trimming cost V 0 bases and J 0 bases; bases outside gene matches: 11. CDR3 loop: CASSLAGGGQDFSYEQYF. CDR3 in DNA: TGCGCCAGCAGCTTGGCCGGTGGGGGACAGGACTTCTCCTACGAGCAGTACTTC.

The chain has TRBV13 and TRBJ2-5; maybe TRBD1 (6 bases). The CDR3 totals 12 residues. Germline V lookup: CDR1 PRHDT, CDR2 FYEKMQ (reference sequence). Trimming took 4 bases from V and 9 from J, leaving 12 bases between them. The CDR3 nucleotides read TGTGCCAGCAGCTCCCCCGGGACACCCCAGTACTTC. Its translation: CASSSPGTPQYF.

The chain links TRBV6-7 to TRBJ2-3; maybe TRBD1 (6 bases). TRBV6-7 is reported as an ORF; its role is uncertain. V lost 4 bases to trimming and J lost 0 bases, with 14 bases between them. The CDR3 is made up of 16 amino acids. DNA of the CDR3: TGTGCCAGCAGTTCCAAACAGGGAGCTAGCACAGATACGCAGTATTTT. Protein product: CASSSKQGASTDTQYF.

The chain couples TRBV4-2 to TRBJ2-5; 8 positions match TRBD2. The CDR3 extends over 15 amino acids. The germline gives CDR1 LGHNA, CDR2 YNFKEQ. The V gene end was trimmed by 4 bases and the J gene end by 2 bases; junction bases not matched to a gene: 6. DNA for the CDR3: TGTGCCAGCAGCCGCGAACTAGCGGATCAAGAGACCCAGTACTTC. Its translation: CASSRELADQETQYF.

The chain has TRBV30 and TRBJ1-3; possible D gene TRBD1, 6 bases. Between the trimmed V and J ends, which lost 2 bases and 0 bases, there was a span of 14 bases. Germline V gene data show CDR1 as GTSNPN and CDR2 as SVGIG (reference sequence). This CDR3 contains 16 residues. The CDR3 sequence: CAWSRPGETSGNTIYF. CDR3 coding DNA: TGTGCCTGGAGTAGGCCAGGGGAAACCTCTGGAAACACCATATATTTT.

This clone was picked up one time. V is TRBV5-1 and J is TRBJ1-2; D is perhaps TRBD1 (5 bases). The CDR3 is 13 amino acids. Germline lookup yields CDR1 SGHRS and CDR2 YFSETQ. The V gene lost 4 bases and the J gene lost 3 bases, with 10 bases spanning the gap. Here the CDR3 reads CASSPRVDYGYTF. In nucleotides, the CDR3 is TGCGCCAGCAGCCCCAGGGTTGACTATGGCTACACCTTC.

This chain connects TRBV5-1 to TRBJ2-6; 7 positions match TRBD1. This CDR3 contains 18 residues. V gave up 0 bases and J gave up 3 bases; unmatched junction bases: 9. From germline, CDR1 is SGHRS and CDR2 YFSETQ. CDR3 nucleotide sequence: TGCGCCAGCAGCTTGGCCGTAGGGGGCGCATTTGGGGCCAACGTCCTGACTTTC. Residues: CASSLAVGGAFGANVLTF.

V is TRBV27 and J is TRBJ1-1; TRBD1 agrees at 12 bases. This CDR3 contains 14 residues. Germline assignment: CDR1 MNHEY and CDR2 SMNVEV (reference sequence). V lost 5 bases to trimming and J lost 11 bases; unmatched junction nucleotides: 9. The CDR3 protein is CASSPPGQGAEAFF. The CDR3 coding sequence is TGTGCCAGCAGTCCTCCGGGACAGGGGGCCGAGGCTTTCTTT.